These T cell receptor beta chains were read from a single sample in a study of shared T cell receptors in the human thymus. Clones were read by immunoSEQ multiplex PCR, and TCRdb kept only the in-frame ones, dropping some. The table has hundreds of thousands of clones, approximately 87% seen once. The same data also went into a second study, on human thymus T cells.

Sequenced input: thymocytes. The receptors were sampled from a boy younger than two with a congenital heart defect. Each CDR3 is given with its conserved first and last residue. D genes are given only for firm matches. The size of a clone is reported for some rows only, either as once, few or many, or as a class for expanded clones.

CDR3aa,CDR3nt,v_gene,d_gene,j_gene,abundance
CATGRAGRSHEQYF,TGTGCCACCGGAAGGGCAGGGAGGTCCCACGAGCAGTACTTC,TRBV28,NA,TRBJ2-7,NA
CASNGKGAAGGPHEQYF,TGTGCCAGCAACGGGAAGGGGGCGGCGGGAGGGCCGCACGAGCAGTACTTC,TRBV27,TRBD2,TRBJ2-7,NA
CASSLEADYYEQYF,TGTGCCAGCAGCTTAGAAGCTGACTACTACGAGCAGTACTTC,TRBV11-2,NA,TRBJ2-7,NA
CASSPDRLTYEQYF,TGTGCCAGCAGCCCGGACAGGTTAACCTACGAGCAGTACTTC,TRBV13,TRBD1,TRBJ2-7,NA
CSVVGAFIPETQYF,TGCAGCGTTGTGGGGGCTTTCATTCCGGAGACCCAGTACTTC,TRBV29-1,NA,TRBJ2-5,NA
CASSLPGLAGGSNTGELFF,TGTGCCAGCAGCCTTCCGGGACTAGCGGGAGGGTCGAACACCGGGGAGCTGTTTTTT,TRBV5-4,TRBD2,TRBJ2-2,NA
CASRGLAGTPAYNEQFF,TGTGCCAGCAGGGGACTAGCGGGAACCCCGGCCTACAATGAGCAGTTCTTC,TRBV2,TRBD2,TRBJ2-1,NA
CSVGGPTSLFYEQYF,TGCAGCGTTGGAGGCCCGACTTCGCTCTTTTACGAGCAGTACTTC,TRBV29-1,NA,TRBJ2-7,NA
CASSSAGELFF,TGTGCCAGTAGTTCGGCCGGGGAGCTGTTTTTT,TRBV19,NA,TRBJ2-2,NA
CASSGSTDTQYF,TGTGCCAGCAGCGGGAGCACAGATACGCAGTATTTT,TRBV2,NA,TRBJ2-3,NA
CASSLRRGRLTEAFF,TGTGCCAGCAGTTTAAGAAGGGGGCGTCTCACTGAAGCTTTCTTT,TRBV28,TRBD1,TRBJ1-1,NA
CSVVGRGSDTEAFF,TGCAGCGTTGTCGGCAGGGGGTCAGACACTGAAGCTTTCTTT,TRBV29-1,TRBD1,TRBJ1-1,NA
CASQESFRGGTGELFF,TGTGCCAGCCAAGAGAGCTTCCGGGGGGGCACCGGGGAGCTGTTTTTT,TRBV5-3,TRBD2,TRBJ2-2,NA
CASSTDLSYEQYF,TGCGCCAGCAGCACGGACTTATCCTACGAGCAGTACTTC,TRBV5-1,NA,TRBJ2-7,NA
CASSLHAGETQYF,TGCGCCAGCAGCCTCCACGCCGGGGAGACCCAGTACTTC,TRBV5-1,NA,TRBJ2-5,NA
CASSQGGTSRPLGNTGELFF,TGTGCCAGCAGCCAGGGAGGGACTAGTAGGCCCTTAGGGAACACCGGGGAGCTGTTTTTT,TRBV4-2,TRBD2,TRBJ2-2,NA
CASSQSGVVREGPYEQYF,TGCGCCAGCAGCCAATCTGGGGTTGTACGGGAGGGTCCCTACGAGCAGTACTTC,TRBV4-3,TRBD2,TRBJ2-7,once
CASRPSGGSYEQYF,TGTGCCAGCAGGCCTAGCGGGGGCTCCTACGAGCAGTACTTC,TRBV6-5,TRBD2,TRBJ2-7,NA
CASRFDRGARAEAFF,TGTGCCAGCAGATTTGATCGGGGGGCAAGGGCTGAAGCTTTCTTT,TRBV28,NA,TRBJ1-1,few
CATSPNRDRRNYEQYF,TGTGCCACCAGCCCGAACCGGGACAGGAGAAACTACGAGCAGTACTTC,TRBV15,TRBD1,TRBJ2-7,NA
CASRKDRGNTGELFF,TGTGCCAGCAGGAAAGACAGGGGGAACACCGGGGAGCTGTTTTTT,TRBV27,TRBD1,TRBJ2-2,NA
CASSLPDRKETQYF,TGTGCCAGCAGCTTACCGGACAGAAAAGAGACCCAGTACTTC,TRBV7-8,NA,TRBJ2-5,NA
CASSPRGSWGAFYGYTF,TGTGCCAGCAGCCCTAGGGGCTCGTGGGGTGCTTTCTATGGCTACACCTTC,TRBV11-3,NA,TRBJ1-2,NA
CASTALGGSSGNTIYF,TGTGCCAGCACTGCCTTGGGGGGGAGCTCTGGAAACACCATATATTTT,TRBV6-6,NA,TRBJ1-3,NA
CASSVDRASGRGYNEQFF,TGTGCCAGCAGCGTAGACAGGGCTAGCGGGAGAGGTTACAATGAGCAGTTCTTC,TRBV9,TRBD2,TRBJ2-1,NA
CASSYSTSGRVQFF,TGTGCCAGCAGTTACTCGACTAGCGGGAGGGTGCAGTTCTTC,TRBV6-5,TRBD2,TRBJ2-1,NA
CASSLQGTGDYGYTF,TGTGCCAGCAGTTTACAGGGGACAGGGGACTATGGCTACACCTTC,TRBV28,TRBD1,TRBJ1-2,NA
CASSLTGELLYNEQFF,TGTGCCAGCAGTTTAACGGGGGAGCTTCTCTACAATGAGCAGTTCTTC,TRBV27,NA,TRBJ2-1,NA
CASTFNGGRLGNIQYF,TGTGCCAGCACTTTTAATGGGGGCAGGCTTGGGAACATTCAGTACTTC,TRBV28,NA,TRBJ2-4,NA
CASSPPLTGEQFF,TGCGCCAGCAGCCCGCCCCTAACTGGTGAGCAGTTCTTC,TRBV5-1,NA,TRBJ2-1,NA
CASSSQPGGDYGYTF,TGTGCCAGCAGCTCACAACCAGGGGGCGACTATGGCTACACCTTC,TRBV9,TRBD1,TRBJ1-2,once
CASTKRGQAAEAFF,TGTGCCAGCACCAAAAGGGGCCAGGCGGCTGAAGCTTTCTTT,TRBV6-1,NA,TRBJ1-1,NA
CSVENGQGGNIQYF,TGCAGCGTTGAAAACGGACAGGGAGGAAACATTCAGTACTTC,TRBV29-1,TRBD1,TRBJ2-4,NA
CASSPDNEQFF,TGTGCCAGCAGCCCGGACAATGAGCAGTTCTTC,TRBV27,NA,TRBJ2-1,NA
CASSEDEGLAGEGTDTQYF,TGCGCCAGCAGTGAGGATGAGGGACTAGCGGGAGAGGGCACAGATACGCAGTATTTT,TRBV10-1,TRBD2,TRBJ2-3,NA
CASSRLRLSRSGRGSSHEQYF,TGCGCCAGCAGCCGACTACGTCTAAGTCGGAGCGGGAGGGGGAGCTCCCACGAGCAGTACTTC,TRBV5-1,TRBD2,TRBJ2-7,NA
CASSLRRLGDRGPEQYF,TGTGCCAGCAGTTTACGGCGCTTGGGGGACAGGGGGCCCGAGCAGTACTTC,TRBV27,TRBD1,TRBJ2-7,NA
CASSRRDGGNNEQFF,TGTGCCAGCAGCCGCCGGGACGGGGGGAACAATGAGCAGTTCTTC,TRBV13,TRBD2,TRBJ2-1,NA
CASTTMGQGEGTAGNTIYF,TGTGCCAGCACCACAATGGGACAGGGAGAGGGAACGGCTGGAAACACCATATATTTT,TRBV5-6,TRBD1,TRBJ1-3,NA
CASSERTDRGPNEQFF,TGTGCCAGCAGTGAACGCACGGACAGGGGGCCCAATGAGCAGTTCTTC,TRBV6-1,TRBD1,TRBJ2-1,NA
CASSQTPSSYNSPLHF,TGCGCCAGCAGCCAGACACCCAGCTCCTATAATTCACCCCTCCACTTT,TRBV4-1,NA,TRBJ1-6,NA